A selection of T cell receptor beta chains follows, all from one sample in a study of lymphopenia after photon versus proton radiotherapy. Clones were sequenced by immunoSEQ multiplex PCR, and TCRdb holds only the in-frame ones, with some missing. The sample carries around 33,000 clones, 85% to 90% recorded once. This material consisted of peripheral blood, taken from a patient treated with proton-based radiotherapy. All receptors come from a woman in her seventies with pancreatic cancer. Some clones in this sample may be carry-over from other donors' samples. Each CDR3 is given with its conserved first and last residue. D genes are given only for firm matches. The listing skips clone size in some rows; elsewhere it reads once, few, many or a size class.

TRBJ1-2 | TRBD1 | NA | TRBV4-2 | CASSLGTGVNYGYTF | TGTGCCAGCAGCCTTGGGACAGGGGTCAACTATGGCTACACCTTC
TRBJ2-1 | NA | NA | TRBV28 | CASSPPLAHYNEQFF | TGTGCCAGCAGTCCTCCCCTAGCCCACTACAATGAGCAGTTCTTC
TRBJ1-2 | TRBD1 | NA | TRBV6-4 | CASSTGQGGYTF | TGTGCCAGCAGTACCGGACAGGGAGGCTACACCTTC
TRBJ1-1 | NA | NA | TRBV29-1 | CSVGLGTEAFF | TGCAGCGTTGGGCTGGGAACTGAAGCTTTCTTT
TRBJ1-5 | NA | NA | TRBV7-2 | CASSLTMSNQPQHF | TGTGCCAGCAGCTTAACAATGAGCAATCAGCCCCAGCATTTT
TRBJ1-1 | NA | NA | TRBV27 | CASSLKFLMNTEAFF | TGTGCCAGCAGTTTGAAGTTCCTCATGAACACTGAAGCTTTCTTT
TRBJ2-7 | TRBD1 | NA | TRBV19 | CASSIGDRAKAEQYF | TGTGCCAGTAGTATAGGTGACAGGGCCAAGGCCGAGCAGTACTTC
TRBJ2-1 | TRBD1 | few | TRBV27 | CASSAFQGVDDSNEQFF | TGTGCCAGCAGCGCCTTTCAGGGGGTCGACGACTCCAATGAGCAGTTCTTC
TRBJ2-3 | NA | NA | TRBV10-1 | CASSESGRRTDTQYF | TGCGCCAGCAGTGAGTCGGGGAGACGCACAGATACGCAGTATTTT
TRBJ1-1 | TRBD1 | NA | TRBV4-1 | CASSQRTTGQGNTEAFF | TGCGCCAGCAGCCAAAGAACGACCGGACAGGGGAACACTGAAGCTTTCTTT
TRBJ2-7 | NA | NA | TRBV2 | CASSDNESYEQYF | TGTGCCAGCAGTGATAACGAGTCCTACGAGCAGTACTTC
TRBJ2-1 | TRBD2 | NA | TRBV9 | CASSRTSGAYNEQFF | TGTGCCAGCAGCCGGACTAGCGGGGCTTACAATGAGCAGTTCTTC
TRBJ1-1 | NA | NA | TRBV7-7 | CASSLSEDTEAFF | TGTGCTAGCAGCCTCTCCGAGGACACTGAAGCTTTCTTT
TRBJ2-7 | NA | NA | TRBV29-1 | CSVESPKGHEQYF | TGCAGCGTTGAGTCCCCTAAGGGTCACGAGCAGTACTTC
TRBJ2-3 | NA | NA | TRBV29-1 | CSGKGGGTSTDTQYF | TGCAGCGGAAAAGGTGGAGGAACTAGCACAGATACGCAGTATTTT
TRBJ1-1 | NA | NA | TRBV29-1 | CSVRQNTEAFF | TGCAGCGTTCGCCAGAACACTGAAGCTTTCTTT
TRBJ2-7 | TRBD1 | NA | TRBV18 | CASSRDREGDEQYF | TGTGCCAGCTCCCGGGACAGGGAGGGAGACGAGCAGTACTTC
TRBJ2-2 | NA | NA | TRBV27 | CASSLGGGELFF | TGTGCCAGCAGTTTGGGCGGCGGGGAGCTGTTTTTT
TRBJ2-1 | NA | NA | TRBV2 | CASRDRLGADYNEQFF | TGTGCCAGCAGGGATCGACTAGGGGCGGATTACAATGAGCAGTTCTTC
TRBJ1-1 | NA | NA | TRBV19 | CASSITGRPEAFF | TGTGCCAGTAGTATAACAGGGAGGCCTGAAGCTTTCTTT
TRBJ2-4 | TRBD1 | NA | TRBV29-1 | CSVEGTGPLENIQYF | TGCAGCGTTGAGGGGACAGGGCCCTTAGAAAACATTCAGTACTTC
TRBJ2-2 | TRBD2 | NA | TRBV28 | CASIQAGTSGRFGELFF | TGTGCCAGCATCCAGGCCGGGACTAGCGGGAGGTTCGGGGAGCTGTTTTTT
TRBJ2-3 | NA | NA | TRBV10-3 | CAISDNTDTQYF | TGTGCCATCAGTGATAACACAGATACGCAGTATTTT
TRBJ1-2 | NA | NA | TRBV6-1 | CASSEGRQVYGYTF | TGTGCCAGCAGTGAAGGCCGACAGGTATATGGCTACACCTTC
TRBJ2-7 | TRBD1 | NA | TRBV2 | CASMGQRYEQYF | TGTGCCAGCATGGGACAGAGATACGAGCAGTACTTC
TRBJ2-5 | NA | NA | TRBV5-1 | CASSLLGARGETQYF | TGCGCCAGCAGCTTGCTCGGAGCAAGGGGGGAGACCCAGTACTTC